The clone carrying this TCR beta chain has more than one count but fewer than ten. The CDR3 is 12 residues long. The germline V gene encodes CDR1 SEHNR and CDR2 FQNEAQ (reference sequence). The V and J ends lost 5 bases and 3 bases respectively, with 7 bases between them. Sequencing used immunoSEQ multiplex PCR; TCRdb keeps in-frame clones, though not all of them. The sample carries 25,000 or so clones, roughly 80% recorded once. The sample is drawn from a study of OX40 agonist ivuxolimab in advanced cancers. The rearrangement uses TRBV7-9 and TRBJ1-1; a possible D gene is TRBD1 (5 bases). The source of this sequence is an adult with an advanced solid tumor such as melanoma, head and neck, liver or kidney cancer. The sample was CD4+ or CD8+ T cells sorted from blood, taken in a trial of the OX40 agonist ivuxolimab. The CDR3 loop is CASSQGYTEAFF. CDR3 bases: TGTGCCAGCAGCCAGGGTTACACTGAAGCTTTCTTT.